This is a list of T cell receptor beta chains from one sample in a study of blood T cell repertoires in COVID-19. Data came from immunoSEQ multiplex PCR; TCRdb stores just in-frame clones and leaves some out. The sample has about 300,000 clones, 65% to 90% seen once. The material sequenced was peripheral blood. These receptors were obtained from a human donor in a cohort sampled during active COVID-19. CDR3s include the opening cysteine and the closing phenylalanine or tryptophan. A D gene is named only where the DNA matches it firmly. A clone size is listed for some rows: how often the clone was seen (once, few, many), or a class if it is expanded.

d_gene: .
abundance: .
j_gene: TRBJ2-1
v_gene: TRBV4-3
CDR3aa: CASSQDLVASNEQFF
CDR3nt: TGCGCCAGCAGCCAAGACTTAGTAGCCTCCAATGAGCAGTTCTTC

d_gene: .
abundance: once
j_gene: TRBJ2-1
v_gene: TRBV20-1
CDR3aa: CSAARDEQFF
CDR3nt: TGCAGTGCCGCCCGGGATGAGCAGTTCTTC

d_gene: TRBD1
abundance: .
j_gene: TRBJ1-2
v_gene: TRBV29-1
CDR3aa: CSVALTGARRGYTF
CDR3nt: TGCAGCGTGGCTTTGACAGGGGCAAGGAGGGGCTACACCTTC

d_gene: TRBD1
abundance: .
j_gene: TRBJ1-3
v_gene: TRBV5-1
CDR3aa: CASSLAAGGNSGNTIYF
CDR3nt: TGCGCCAGCAGCTTGGCCGCAGGGGGAAACTCTGGAAACACCATATATTTT

d_gene: TRBD1
abundance: .
j_gene: TRBJ1-5
v_gene: TRBV19
CDR3aa: CASRDRGNQPQHF
CDR3nt: TGTGCCTCTCGGGACAGGGGGAATCAGCCCCAGCATTTT

d_gene: .
abundance: .
j_gene: TRBJ2-2
v_gene: TRBV2
CDR3aa: CASSISDTGELFF
CDR3nt: TGTGCCAGCAGTATATCAGACACCGGGGAGCTGTTTTTT

d_gene: TRBD1
abundance: .
j_gene: TRBJ1-1
v_gene: TRBV27
CDR3aa: CASSKQGQAEAFF
CDR3nt: TGTGCCAGCAGCAAACAGGGGCAGGCTGAAGCTTTCTTT

d_gene: .
abundance: .
j_gene: TRBJ2-4
v_gene: TRBV6-5
CDR3aa: CASSYLFGTVKNIQYF
CDR3nt: TGTGCCAGCAGTTACCTATTTGGTACAGTCAAAAACATTCAGTACTTC

d_gene: .
abundance: .
j_gene: TRBJ2-3
v_gene: TRBV7-2
CDR3aa: CASTSTESTQYF
CDR3nt: TGTGCCAGCACCTCTACAGAAAGTACGCAGTATTTT

d_gene: .
abundance: .
j_gene: TRBJ2-4
v_gene: TRBV5-4
CDR3aa: CASSLMSQGSNIQYF
CDR3nt: TGTGCCAGCAGCTTGATGTCCCAGGGTTCTAACATTCAGTACTTC

d_gene: .
abundance: few
j_gene: TRBJ2-2
v_gene: TRBV27
CDR3aa: CASRGLHTGELFF
CDR3nt: TGTGCCAGCAGGGGACTCCACACCGGGGAGCTGTTTTTT

d_gene: TRBD1
abundance: .
j_gene: TRBJ1-1
v_gene: TRBV30
CDR3aa: CAWRVQGVTEAFF
CDR3nt: TGTGCCTGGAGAGTACAGGGGGTTACTGAAGCTTTCTTT

d_gene: TRBD1
abundance: .
j_gene: TRBJ1-1
v_gene: TRBV18
CDR3aa: CASSPQTGGTEAFF
CDR3nt: TGTGCCAGCTCACCACAGACAGGGGGCACTGAAGCTTTCTTT

d_gene: .
abundance: .
j_gene: TRBJ2-5
v_gene: TRBV9
CDR3aa: CASSVGGLAQETQYF
CDR3nt: TGTGCCAGCAGCGTAGGGGGACTGGCTCAAGAGACCCAGTACTTC

d_gene: .
abundance: .
j_gene: TRBJ2-7
v_gene: TRBV4-1
CDR3aa: CASSQSGLGSSYEQYF
CDR3nt: TGCGCCAGCAGCCAGTCAGGGCTCGGGAGCTCCTACGAGCAGTACTTC

d_gene: .
abundance: .
j_gene: TRBJ2-6
v_gene: TRBV10-3
CDR3aa: CAISESRVRGNSGANVLTF
CDR3nt: TGTGCCATCAGTGAGTCTCGGGTGCGAGGGAACTCTGGGGCCAACGTCCTGACTTTC

d_gene: .
abundance: .
j_gene: TRBJ2-3
v_gene: TRBV28
CDR3aa: CASKLRARGTDTQYF
CDR3nt: TGTGCCAGCAAACTCAGGGCTCGGGGGACAGATACGCAGTATTTT

d_gene: TRBD1
abundance: .
j_gene: TRBJ2-6
v_gene: TRBV19
CDR3aa: CASSMGAGTASSGANVLTF
CDR3nt: TGTGCCAGTAGTATGGGGGCCGGGACAGCGAGCTCTGGGGCCAACGTCCTGACTTTC

d_gene: .
abundance: .
j_gene: TRBJ1-1
v_gene: TRBV6-2/TRBV6-3
CDR3aa: CASNPTRSGSMNTEAFF
CDR3nt: TGTGCCAGCAACCCTACGAGGTCTGGCAGCATGAACACTGAAGCTTTCTTT

d_gene: .
abundance: .
j_gene: TRBJ2-7
v_gene: TRBV3-1/TRBV3-2
CDR3aa: CASTPRGSRYEQYF
CDR3nt: TGTGCCAGCACTCCCAGAGGGAGCCGATACGAGCAGTACTTC

d_gene: TRBD1
abundance: .
j_gene: TRBJ1-4
v_gene: TRBV4-1
CDR3aa: CASSLHANRGVGEKLFF
CDR3nt: TGCGCCAGCAGCCTACACGCGAACAGGGGGGTTGGTGAAAAACTGTTTTTT

d_gene: TRBD1
abundance: .
j_gene: TRBJ1-2
v_gene: TRBV6-5
CDR3aa: CASSYSAGGSYGYTF
CDR3nt: TGTGCCAGCAGTTACTCGGCAGGGGGCAGCTATGGCTACACCTTC

d_gene: .
abundance: .
j_gene: TRBJ2-7
v_gene: TRBV28
CDR3aa: CASSSRALGGLYYEQYF
CDR3nt: TGTGCCAGCAGTTCCAGAGCCCTAGGGGGACTATACTACGAGCAGTACTTC

d_gene: TRBD1
abundance: .
j_gene: TRBJ2-7
v_gene: TRBV19
CDR3aa: CASSFGRDSYEQYF
CDR3nt: TGTGCCAGTAGTTTCGGCCGGGACAGCTACGAGCAGTACTTC

d_gene: TRBD1
abundance: .
j_gene: TRBJ1-1
v_gene: TRBV5-5
CDR3aa: CASSLQGIANTEAFF
CDR3nt: TGTGCCAGCAGCCTACAGGGGATTGCGAACACTGAAGCTTTCTTT

d_gene: TRBD1
abundance: .
j_gene: TRBJ1-5
v_gene: TRBV15
CDR3aa: CATSWGTGQPQHF
CDR3nt: TGTGCCACCAGCTGGGGGACAGGGCAGCCCCAGCATTTT

d_gene: .
abundance: .
j_gene: TRBJ2-3
v_gene: TRBV10-1
CDR3aa: CASSDSFKRNGQYF
CDR3nt: TGCGCCAGCAGTGACTCTTTTAAAAGAAACGGGCAGTATTTT

d_gene: .
abundance: once
j_gene: TRBJ1-4
v_gene: TRBV9
CDR3aa: CASSAHSATNEKLFF
CDR3nt: TGTGCCAGCAGCGCCCACAGTGCAACTAATGAAAAACTGTTTTTT

d_gene: TRBD1
abundance: .
j_gene: TRBJ1-1
v_gene: TRBV6-5
CDR3aa: CASTHRGLGTEAFF
CDR3nt: TGTGCCAGCACCCACAGGGGGCTGGGGACTGAAGCTTTCTTT

d_gene: .
abundance: .
j_gene: TRBJ2-7
v_gene: TRBV6-5
CDR3aa: CASSKVADTYEQYF
CDR3nt: TGTGCCAGCAGTAAGGTGGCGGATACCTACGAGCAGTACTTC

d_gene: .
abundance: .
j_gene: TRBJ2-5
v_gene: TRBV12-3/TRBV12-4
CDR3aa: CASSFEGWETQYF
CDR3nt: TGTGCCAGCAGTTTCGAGGGTTGGGAGACCCAGTACTTC

d_gene: .
abundance: .
j_gene: TRBJ1-1
v_gene: TRBV21-1
CDR3aa: CASRGIPGRVDTEAFF
CDR3nt: TGTGCCAGCAGAGGAATTCCGGGGAGGGTGGACACTGAAGCTTTCTTT

d_gene: .
abundance: .
j_gene: TRBJ2-3
v_gene: TRBV28
CDR3aa: CASSSPTDTQYF
CDR3nt: TGTGCCAGCAGTTCACCTACGGATACGCAGTATTTT

d_gene: .
abundance: .
j_gene: TRBJ1-5
v_gene: TRBV6-5
CDR3aa: CASTGGVAVQPQHF
CDR3nt: TGTGCCAGCACTGGAGGGGTCGCTGTTCAGCCCCAGCATTTT

d_gene: .
abundance: .
j_gene: TRBJ2-3
v_gene: TRBV6-5
CDR3aa: CASTEGGGPDTQYF
CDR3nt: TGTGCCAGCACCGAGGGAGGGGGTCCAGATACGCAGTATTTT

d_gene: TRBD1
abundance: once
j_gene: TRBJ1-2
v_gene: TRBV18
CDR3aa: CASSPGTDYGYTF
CDR3nt: TGTGCCAGCTCACCAGGGACAGATTATGGCTACACCTTC

d_gene: TRBD2
abundance: .
j_gene: TRBJ2-7
v_gene: TRBV10-3
CDR3aa: CAISESTGGPYEQYF
CDR3nt: TGTGCCATCAGTGAGTCGACGGGAGGGCCCTACGAGCAGTACTTC

d_gene: TRBD1
abundance: once
j_gene: TRBJ2-7
v_gene: TRBV6-5
CDR3aa: CASRLGQGSYEQYF
CDR3nt: TGTGCCAGCAGGCTGGGACAGGGCAGCTACGAGCAGTACTTC

d_gene: .
abundance: .
j_gene: TRBJ2-7
v_gene: TRBV19
CDR3aa: CASSPLDRQLSEQYF
CDR3nt: TGTGCCAGTAGCCCCCTTGACAGGCAGCTATCCGAGCAGTACTTC

d_gene: .
abundance: .
j_gene: TRBJ2-3
v_gene: TRBV3-1/TRBV3-2
CDR3aa: CASSRRLGSGSGTDTQYF
CDR3nt: TGTGCCAGCAGCCGCCGCCTCGGATCCGGGAGCGGCACAGATACGCAGTATTTT

d_gene: .
abundance: once
j_gene: TRBJ1-5
v_gene: TRBV7-8
CDR3aa: CASSLERFTVNQPQHF
CDR3nt: TGTGCCAGCAGCTTAGAGAGGTTCACGGTCAATCAGCCCCAGCATTTT

d_gene: .
abundance: few
j_gene: TRBJ2-3
v_gene: TRBV30
CDR3aa: CAWSVGGFTDTQYF
CDR3nt: TGTGCCTGGAGTGTAGGGGGTTTCACAGATACGCAGTATTTT

d_gene: .
abundance: .
j_gene: TRBJ2-7
v_gene: TRBV18
CDR3aa: CASSPYSGYYEQYF
CDR3nt: TGTGCCAGCTCACCATATTCAGGGTACTACGAGCAGTACTTC